This T cell receptor (beta chain) was sequenced in a study of T cell responses to AZD1222 COVID-19 vaccine. Whole-study results and caveats: There were mostly white British donors and more females than males, and clonal diversity was possibly underestimated. Two AZD1222 doses significantly raised spike-specific TCR breadth and depth over controls. Close to half of spike-specific TCRs reportedly recognize unmutated variant regions.

Pooling covered second doses at about 4 or about 12 weeks. The CDR3 runs 11 residues. The V gene's germline CDR1 is SGHVS and CDR2 FNYEAQ. With 5 bases removed from V and 4 bases from J, the gap between germline ends came to 2 bases. Measured with immunoSEQ multiplex PCR; TCRdb has only the in-frame clones, and not every one. The top ten clones hold about a tenth of a sample with roughly 150,000 clones, approximately 87% of them seen once. Details on this clone: What it binds is unknown.

The source is an adult who received the AZD1222 COVID-19 vaccine. The input for sequencing was peripheral blood, taken 28 days after the second AZD1222 dose. The V and J genes are TRBV7-6 and TRBJ2-2, with D unresolved. The CDR3 DNA follows: TGTGCCAGCAGCCCCACCGGGGAGCTGTTTTTT. Protein: CASSPTGELFF.